This T cell receptor (beta chain) appears in the sequencing data of a study of cytomegalovirus exposure and HLA in healthy donors. A word on this clone: Its antigen is unidentified.

It was with 60 Vbeta and 13 Jbeta primers that the PCR ran. Sequencing used immunoSEQ multiplex PCR; TCRdb keeps in-frame clones, though not all of them. This repertoire shows about 140,000 clones, almost 85% found once; its top ten account for 1.5% to 2.5%. J was trimmed by 0 bases and V by 6 bases; bases with no gene match: 3. Germline V gene lookup returns CDR1 SEHNR and CDR2 FQNEAQ (reference sequence). This CDR3 region has 14 residues. Study observations and caveats: Being productive about 90% or about 30% of the time was typical of most TCR beta V segments in an earlier analysis. A link between a missense DCLRE1C variant and TCR beta V- and J-gene trimming emerged from a later analysis.

Unrecorded immune exposures were likely, despite nominal health at sampling. The receptor was derived from a woman aged 40 to 55 in good health and CMV-seronegative. The source material was PBMCs. The gene calls are TRBV7-9 and TRBJ2-7; 9 bases are a match to TRBD2. The CDR3 DNA reads as TGTGCCAGCAGTTTTAGCGGGAGCTCCTACGAGCAGTACTTC. Its translation: CASSFSGSSYEQYF.